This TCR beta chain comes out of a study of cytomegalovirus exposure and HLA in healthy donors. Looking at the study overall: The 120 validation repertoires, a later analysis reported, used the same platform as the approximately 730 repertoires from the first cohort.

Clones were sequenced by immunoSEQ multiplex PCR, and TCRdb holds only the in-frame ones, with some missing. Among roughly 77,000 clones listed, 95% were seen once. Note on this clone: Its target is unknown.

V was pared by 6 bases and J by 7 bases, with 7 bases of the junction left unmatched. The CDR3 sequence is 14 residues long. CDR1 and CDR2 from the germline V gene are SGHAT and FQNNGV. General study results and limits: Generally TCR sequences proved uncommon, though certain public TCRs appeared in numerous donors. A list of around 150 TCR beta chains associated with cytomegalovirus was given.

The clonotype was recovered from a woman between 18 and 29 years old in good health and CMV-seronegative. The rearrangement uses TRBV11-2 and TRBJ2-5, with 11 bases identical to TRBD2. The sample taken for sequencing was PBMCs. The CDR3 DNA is TGTGCCAGCAGAGTACTAGCGGGGGATCGGACCCAGTACTTC. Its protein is CASRVLAGDRTQYF.